In its sample, the clone carrying this T cell receptor beta chain was seen once. The sample is drawn from a study of blood T cell repertoires in COVID-19. About the study: Sites across the United States, Italy and Spain contributed samples from acute and convalescent COVID-19. T cells, B-cell-depleted T cells, or PBMCs provided the cDNA or gDNA that served as material.

The junction had 6 bases not matched to a gene; V was cut back by 2 bases and J by 5 bases. Germline-derived CDR1 and CDR2 are MNHNY and SVGAGI (reference sequence). This CDR3 region has 15 residues. Authors' processing steps: Researchers report that nucleated cell counts were estimated from reference gene primer amplification. Using immunoSEQ multiplex PCR, the repertoire was profiled, and TCRdb retains in-frame clones only, with some absent. For V, J and clone size, that table is used; D and trimming come from the DNA. The top ten hold 3.5% to 4.5% of the sample, which has around 40,000 clones, roughly 94% seen once.

The specimen was peripheral blood. The TCR comes from a human donor with active COVID-19. The donor label of this sample is uncertain. V is TRBV6-6 and J is TRBJ2-3; 8 nucleotides align to TRBD2. CDR3 in DNA: TGTGCCAGCAGTTACGCGGGAGGACGTGGAGATACGCAGTATTTT. It specifies CASSYAGGRGDTQYF.